This TCR beta chain derives from a study of T cell responses to AZD1222 COVID-19 vaccine. Broader study findings: Epitopes outside B.1.351 and B.1.1.7 mutated regions reportedly drew nearly half of spike TCRs.

With regard to this clone: The antigen remains unidentified.

Pooled samples include second doses given at about 4 or 12 weeks. The CDR3 totals 13 residues. V lost 4 bases and J 6 bases, leaving 10 bases between the germline ends. Germline CDR1 SGHTA, CDR2 FQGNSA. Generated by immunoSEQ multiplex PCR, the TCRdb table keeps only in-frame clones and is missing some. The repertoire consists of approximately 80,000 clones, with 80% to 90% occurring once and the leading ten covering around 3.6%. The TCR comes from an adult who received the AZD1222 COVID-19 vaccine. The chain recombines TRBV7-2 with TRBJ2-1; weak D call: TRBD2 (5 bases). Here the sequenced sample was peripheral blood, taken 28 days after the second AZD1222 dose. DNA of the CDR3: TGTGCCAGCAGCTCACTAGTCTCCAATGAGCAGTTCTTC. It is translated as CASSSLVSNEQFF.